These 31 T cell receptor beta chains were all obtained from the same sample, sequenced in a study of T cell changes during pregnancy in multiple sclerosis. Generated by immunoSEQ multiplex PCR, the TCRdb table keeps only in-frame clones and is missing some. Found here are 35,000 to 45,000 clones, approximately 90% of them singletons; the top ten hold over 0.85%. The sequencing here drew on CD4+ T cells from peripheral blood mononuclear cells, taken after pregnancy. These receptors came from a female donor with multiple sclerosis, enrolled in a pregnancy study.

The chain recombines TRBV5-6 with TRBJ2-5; D not certain. The CDR3 is 11 residues long. Germline V lookup: CDR1 SGHDT, CDR2 YYEEEE. V was shortened by 2 bases and J by 5 bases, with 4 bases between the two germline ends. CDR3 bases: TGTGCCAGCAGCTTCCTTGAGACCCAGTACTTC. It encodes CASSFLETQYF.

The DNA for the CDR3 is TGTGCCACCAGCAGAGTAGGTCGGGGGGAGACCCAGTACTTC. It specifies CATSRVGRGETQYF. This chain links TRBV15 with TRBJ2-5; possibly TRBD2 for D (6 bases). Germline V lookup: CDR1 LNHNV, CDR2 YYDKDF (reference sequence). The CDR3 contains 14 residues. The V and J ends lost 1 base and 5 bases respectively, with 11 bases between them.

The V call is TRBV6-6, the J call TRBJ2-3, with 8 nucleotides matching TRBD2. Germline CDR1 reads MNHNY; CDR2 reads SVGAGI (reference sequence). The CDR3 loop spans 14 amino acids. The junction had 8 bases not matched to a gene; V was cut back by 6 bases and J by 6 bases. The CDR3 region is CASRAPGGVDTQYF. The DNA for the CDR3 is TGTGCCAGCAGGGCTCCCGGGGGGGTGGATACGCAGTATTTT.

V and J are TRBV9 and TRBJ2-2, with unresolved D. The CDR3 contains 16 residues. Trimming shortened V by 4 bases and J by 0 bases, and 13 bases separated the two germline ends. Germline CDR1 is SGDLS and CDR2 is YYNGEE. CDR3 protein: CASSSLGLANTGELFF. The CDR3 coding sequence is TGTGCCAGCAGCTCTCTTGGTCTAGCGAACACCGGGGAGCTGTTTTTT.

Note on this clone: It is likely a read error, because the conserved phenylalanine at the end of the CDR3 is missing. The chain uses TRBV5-1 and TRBJ1-1; 9 bases line up with TRBD1. The CDR3 has 16 residues. Trimming took 2 bases from V and 9 from J; bases not matched to a gene: 14. Germline V CDR1 and CDR2: SGHRS, YFSETQ. The CDR3 protein is CASSFSGTGISSQAFV. Written as DNA, the CDR3 is TGCGCCAGCAGCTTTTCCGGGACAGGGATATCGAGCCAAGCTTTCGTT.

The V call is TRBV30, the J call TRBJ1-2, with TRBD1 matching 8 bases. The germline V gene encodes CDR1 GTSNPN and CDR2 SVGIG (reference sequence). The CDR3 spans 15 residues. With 4 bases clipped from V and 4 bases from J, the junction kept 11 bases outside the gene matches. The CDR3 DNA sequence: TGTGCCTGGACCCCCCCGGACAGGGAGGCCTATGGCTACACCTTC. Its translation is CAWTPPDREAYGYTF. Based on the CDR3 plus reference TRBV30 and TRBJ1-2, the full variable domain is SQTIHQWPATLVQPVGSPLSLECTVEGTSNPNLYWYRQAAGRGLQLLFYSVGIGQISSEVPQNLSASRPQDRQFILSSKKLLLSDSGFYLCAWTPPDREAYGYTFGSGTRLTVV.

This clone has just one count. The rearrangement links TRBV7-3 to TRBJ2-3, with D possibly TRBD2 on 6 matching bases. V lost 2 bases, J lost 0 bases, and 9 bases lay in between. Per the germline V gene, CDR1 is SGHTA and CDR2 is FQGTGA. The CDR3 extends over 15 amino acids. CDR3 protein: CASSLQGGSTDTQYF. CDR3 nucleotides: TGTGCCAGCAGCTTACAGGGAGGAAGCACAGATACGCAGTATTTT.

This clone has a single count. The chain employs TRBV5-4 and TRBJ2-1; TRBD1 matches 7 bases. This CDR3 is built from 13 residues. Germline CDR1 and CDR2: SGHNT and YYREEE (reference sequence). Trimming at V came to 3 bases and at J to 8 bases, leaving 5 bases not matched to a gene. CDR3 loop: CASSYTGAHEQFF. In nucleotides, the CDR3 is TGTGCCAGCAGCTATACAGGGGCCCATGAGCAGTTCTTC.

The count of this clone is one. The chain combines TRBV9 with TRBJ1-4, with D uncertain. The CDR3 sequence is 14 residues long. The germline CDR1 and CDR2 sequences are SGDLS and YYNGEE. Trimming pared 7 bases from V and 0 bases from J, leaving 10 bases between. CDR3 nucleotide sequence: TGTGCCAGCGCCGCCGGGGCAACTAATGAAAAACTGTTTTTT. Encoded protein: CASAAGATNEKLFF.

The chain is built from TRBV18 and TRBJ2-7; 7 nucleotides agree with TRBD1. Germline V gives CDR1 KGHSH, CDR2 LQKENI. The length of the CDR3 is 14 residues. With 6 bases clipped from V and 0 bases from J, the junction kept 5 bases outside the gene matches. CDR3 coding DNA: TGTGCCAGCTCTCCCGGGACAGACTCCTACGAGCAGTACTTC. Translating gives CASSPGTDSYEQYF.

This clone has a single count. The J gene is TRBJ2-3, the V gene TRBV7-2; 9 bases fit TRBD2. V lost 2 bases and J lost 1; bases outside the gene matches: 13. The CDR3 has 19 residues. CDR1 and CDR2 from the germline V gene are SGHTA and FQGNSA. This CDR3 is CASSLRALRSSGGTDTQYF. CDR3 coding DNA: TGTGCCAGCAGCTTAAGGGCCCTAAGGTCTAGCGGGGGCACAGATACGCAGTATTTT. The variable domain in full, completed from reference TRBV7-2 and TRBJ2-3, reads GAGVSQSPSNKVTEKGKDVELRCDPISGHTALYWYRQSLGQGLEFLIYFQGNSAPDKSGLPSDRFSAERTGGSVSTLTIQRTQQEDSAVYLCASSLRALRSSGGTDTQYFGPGTRLTVL.

The CDR3 sequence is CASSLGGGYNEQFF. CDR3 DNA: TGTGCCAGCAGCTTGGGGGGGGGTTACAATGAGCAGTTCTTC. J is TRBJ2-1 and V is TRBV5-6; 7 positions match TRBD2. V was clipped by 0 bases and J by 4 bases; unmatched bases: 1. In germline, CDR1 is SGHDT, CDR2 YYEEEE. The CDR3 extends over 14 amino acids.

This CDR3 reads CASSQGRGLGYGYTF. CDR3 nucleotides: TGCGCCAGCAGCCAAGGGAGGGGTTTGGGCTATGGCTACACCTTC. V and J are TRBV4-1 and TRBJ1-2; D is possibly TRBD1 (5 bases). The germline gives CDR1 MGHRA, CDR2 YSYEKL. V shed 1 base and J shed 4 bases, with 13 bases lying between them. The CDR3 extends over 15 amino acids.

This rearrangement joins TRBV5-1 to TRBJ1-1, with 10 positions matching TRBD1. The germline V gene has CDR1 SGHRS and CDR2 YFSETQ. This CDR3 has 15 amino acids. V trimming: 3 bases; J trimming: 5 bases; junction bases outside the gene matches: 7. CDR3 DNA: TGCGCCAGCAGCTCAACCGGGACAGGGGAGACTGAAGCTTTCTTT. It encodes CASSSTGTGETEAFF.

This clone came up a few times. The genes are TRBV27 and TRBJ1-6; D may be TRBD1 (5 bases). Germline values: CDR1 MNHEY, CDR2 SMNVEV (reference sequence). V was trimmed by 1 base and J by 9 bases, leaving 16 bases between them. CDR3 length equals 16 residues. The CDR3 bases are TGTGCCAGCAGTTTATGGCAGGGAGGACGTATTTCACCCCTCCACTTT. Its protein is CASSLWQGGRISPLHF.

The rearrangement links TRBV7-8 to TRBJ2-1, with 16 positions matching TRBD2. This CDR3 spans 16 amino acids. Trimming took 5 bases from V and 7 from J; bases not matched to a gene: 5. Germline values: CDR1 SGHVS, CDR2 FQNEAQ. DNA of the CDR3: TGTGCCAGCAGCACCGGGACTAGCGGGGGGGAAAATGAGCAGTTCTTC. Its protein product is CASSTGTSGGENEQFF.

V is TRBV5-1 and J is TRBJ1-1; 7 bases fit TRBD1. CDR1 is SGHRS and CDR2 is YFSETQ in the germline V gene. The CDR3 length is 15 residues. Trimming removed 4 bases from V and 2 bases from J; junction bases left unmatched: 8. CDR3 sequence: CASSPQQGLNTEAFF. CDR3 in DNA: TGCGCCAGCAGCCCACAACAGGGGCTAAACACTGAAGCTTTCTTT.

The chain carries TRBV7-9 and TRBJ1-4; D call uncertain. This CDR3 has 12 amino acids. Germline CDR1 and CDR2: SEHNR and FQNEAQ (reference sequence). With 5 bases removed from V and 6 bases from J, the gap between germline ends came to 7 bases. In DNA, the CDR3 is TGTGCCAGCAGCCCCCTCGATGAAAAACTGTTTTTT. Its translation is CASSPLDEKLFF.

The chain carries TRBV28 and TRBJ1-3; maybe TRBD1 (5 bases). Per the germline V gene, CDR1 is MDHEN and CDR2 is SYDVKM. Trimming took 1 base from V and 4 from J, leaving 14 bases between them. This CDR3 contains 16 residues. CDR3 protein: CASSLLRGSGGNTIYF. The CDR3 DNA sequence: TGTGCCAGCAGTTTATTGCGGGGCTCGGGGGGAAACACCATATATTTT. The full variable domain, in which reference TRBV28 and TRBJ1-3 provide the parts outside the CDR3, is DVKVTQSSRYLVKRTGEKVFLECVQDMDHENMFWYRQDPGLGLRLIYFSYDVKMKEKGDIPEGYSVSREKKERFSLILESASTNQTSMYLCASSLLRGSGGNTIYFGEGSWLTVV.

This chain links TRBV6-6 with TRBJ2-7; weak D call: TRBD1 (5 bases). Germline V lookup: CDR1 MNHNY, CDR2 SVGAGI (reference sequence). The CDR3 totals 11 residues. The germline V and J ends were trimmed by 2 bases and 6 bases, with 5 bases remaining between them. The CDR3 region has the DNA TGTGCCAGCAGTTACAGGGGCGAGCAGTACTTC. This codes for CASSYRGEQYF.

The J gene is TRBJ2-5, the V gene TRBV5-4; D unclear. CDR3 size: 14 residues. CDR1 SGHNT and CDR2 YYREEE come from the germline V gene (reference sequence). The V end was cut by 1 base, the J end by 1 base, with 8 bases between. CDR3 coding DNA: TGTGCCAGCAGCTTGCAGGTATCCCAAGAGACCCAGTACTTC. Amino acids: CASSLQVSQETQYF.

This chain links TRBV7-6 with TRBJ2-5; 8 bases align to TRBD1. V shed 4 bases, J shed 6 bases, and the junction held 4 bases outside the gene matches. CDR3 size: 13 residues. CDR1 and CDR2 from the germline V gene are SGHVS and FNYEAQ. The CDR3 DNA sequence: TGTGCCAGCAGCTCATACAGGGGGAAGACCCAGTACTTC. Its translation: CASSSYRGKTQYF.

This clone was seen a single time. The chain links TRBV9 to TRBJ1-3; D is perhaps TRBD1 (5 bases). The CDR3 extends over 13 amino acids. Germline CDR1 is SGDLS and CDR2 is YYNGEE. With 3 bases removed from V and 7 bases from J, the gap between germline ends came to 11 bases. CDR3 region: CASSAPGGNTIYF. The CDR3 nucleotides are TGTGCCAGCAGCGCCCCTGGGGGGAACACCATATATTTT.

V usage is TRBV4-2 and J usage is TRBJ2-3, with 14 nucleotides matching TRBD2. The J segment lost 4 bases and the V segment lost 11 bases, leaving 8 bases of the junction unmatched. The CDR3 length is 15 residues. The germline V gene has CDR1 LGHNA and CDR2 YNFKEQ. The CDR3 reads CAGGLAGGRADTQYF. The CDR3 DNA reads as TGTGCCGGTGGACTAGCGGGGGGCCGGGCAGATACGCAGTATTTT.

The chain carries TRBV5-1 and TRBJ1-1; D is ambiguous. In germline, CDR1 is SGHRS, CDR2 YFSETQ. V was clipped by 0 bases and J by 2 bases, with 5 bases between them. The CDR3 has 13 residues. The CDR3 sequence: CASSLATNTEAFF. The CDR3 region has the DNA TGCGCCAGCAGCTTGGCCACAAACACTGAAGCTTTCTTT.

The rearrangement uses TRBV7-8 and TRBJ2-5; 8 bases agree with TRBD2. The tail of the sequence fits TRBJ2-7 better, so the J call may be wrong. CDR3 length: 14 residues. In germline, CDR1 is SGHVS, CDR2 FQNEAQ. The CDR3 loop reads CASSLRGGLYEQYF. DNA of the CDR3: TGTGCCAGCAGCTTACGCGGGGGGCTATACGAGCAGTACTTC.

The chain links TRBV20-1 to TRBJ1-1; D call uncertain. CDR1 is DFQATT and CDR2 is SNEGSKA in the germline V gene (reference sequence). The CDR3 is made up of 11 amino acids. The CDR3 DNA follows: TGCAGCCCGGGAAAGACCACTGAAGCTTTCTTT. It is translated as CSPGKTTEAFF.

This chain uses TRBV5-1 with TRBJ2-5; tentatively, D is TRBD1 (7 bases). The germline V and J ends were trimmed by 0 bases and 5 bases, with 14 bases remaining between them. The CDR3 totals 15 residues. Germline CDR1 is SGHRS and CDR2 is YFSETQ. As DNA, the CDR3 is TGCGCCAGCAGCTTGGTGGGCGCAGGGGGGGAGACCCAGTACTTC. Translated: CASSLVGAGGETQYF.

J is TRBJ1-1 and V is TRBV7-9, with D perhaps TRBD1 (5 bases). Germline V gene data show CDR1 as SEHNR and CDR2 as FQNEAQ (reference sequence). The V and J ends lost 2 bases and 4 bases respectively, with 11 bases between them. This CDR3 has 14 amino acids. The CDR3 sequence is CASSLHVRGTEAFF. The CDR3 nucleotides are TGTGCCAGCAGCTTACACGTAAGGGGCACTGAAGCTTTCTTT.

V usage is TRBV5-1 and J usage is TRBJ2-2; 7 nucleotides line up with TRBD1. The CDR3 sequence is 14 residues long. J lost 4 bases, V lost 7 bases, and 7 bases had no gene match. The germline V gene encodes CDR1 SGHRS and CDR2 YFSETQ. CDR3 nucleotide sequence: TGCGCCAGCTTTGCCACAGGGGCCACCGGGGAGCTGTTTTTT. Residues: CASFATGATGELFF.

This sequence joins TRBV9 and TRBJ2-3; TRBD2 matches at 10 bases. Germline-derived CDR1 and CDR2 are SGDLS and YYNGEE. The CDR3 runs 16 residues. The trim removed 0 bases at V and 2 bases at J, leaving 3 bases unmatched. The CDR3 bases are TGTGCCAGCAGCGTAGGAGCGGGGGGGAACACAGATACGCAGTATTTT. Protein: CASSVGAGGNTDTQYF.